This TCR beta chain derives from a study of T cells in Graves' hyperthyroidism and ophthalmopathy. Overall study: Peripheral blood was taken when the disease was first diagnosed, before any treatment began.

Many counts were recorded for this clonotype. Germline assignment: CDR1 SEHNR and CDR2 FQNEAQ (reference sequence). CDR3 size: 16 residues. Trimming at V came to 5 bases and at J to 7 bases, leaving 14 bases not matched to a gene. Researchers barred patients who had uncontrolled infection, other autoimmune disease, pregnancy or lactation. Cells are PBMCs isolated from approximately 9.2 ml of fresh blood. Researchers took RNA transcripts and amplified the TCR beta CDR3 regions from them. First-round RT-PCR with HTBI primers amplified the TCR CDR3 region. TCRdb itself ran the multiplex PCR reads through MiXCR, one entry per CDR3 protein. Of 240,000 or so distinct CDR3 sequences in the sample, approximately 16% are singletons; the top ten hold about 30%.

Sequenced input: blood. The chain recombines TRBV7-9 with TRBJ2-7, with 10 positions matching TRBD2. The sequence was collected from a woman between 18 and 29 years old with Graves' ophthalmopathy. The CDR3 DNA is TGTGCCAGCAGCCCCGGGAGCGGGGGGGCAGTAGATGAGCAGTACTTC. It codes for CASSPGSGGAVDEQYF.